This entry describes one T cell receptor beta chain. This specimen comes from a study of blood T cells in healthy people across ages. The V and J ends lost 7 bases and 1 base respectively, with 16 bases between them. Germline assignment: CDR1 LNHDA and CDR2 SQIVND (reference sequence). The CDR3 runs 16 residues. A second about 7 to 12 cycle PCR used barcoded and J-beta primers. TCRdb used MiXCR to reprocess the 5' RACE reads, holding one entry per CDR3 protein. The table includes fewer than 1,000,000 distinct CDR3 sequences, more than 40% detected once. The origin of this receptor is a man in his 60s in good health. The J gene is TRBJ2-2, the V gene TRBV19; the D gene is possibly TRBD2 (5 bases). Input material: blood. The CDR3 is CASTLARELNTGELFF. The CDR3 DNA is TGTGCCAGTACTCTGGCGAGGGAGTTGAACACCGGGGAGCTGTTTTTT.